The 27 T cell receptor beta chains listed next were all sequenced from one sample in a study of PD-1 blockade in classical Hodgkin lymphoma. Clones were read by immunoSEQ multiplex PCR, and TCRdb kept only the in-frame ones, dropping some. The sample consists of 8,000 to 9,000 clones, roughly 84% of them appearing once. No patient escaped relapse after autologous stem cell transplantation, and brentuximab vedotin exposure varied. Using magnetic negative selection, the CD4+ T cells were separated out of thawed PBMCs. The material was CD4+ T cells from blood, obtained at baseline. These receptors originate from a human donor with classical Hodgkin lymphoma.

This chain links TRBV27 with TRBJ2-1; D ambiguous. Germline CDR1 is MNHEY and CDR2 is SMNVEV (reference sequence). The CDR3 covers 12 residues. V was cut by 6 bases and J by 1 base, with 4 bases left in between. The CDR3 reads CASRRSYNEQFF. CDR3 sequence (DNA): TGTGCCAGCAGGCGGTCCTACAATGAGCAGTTCTTC.

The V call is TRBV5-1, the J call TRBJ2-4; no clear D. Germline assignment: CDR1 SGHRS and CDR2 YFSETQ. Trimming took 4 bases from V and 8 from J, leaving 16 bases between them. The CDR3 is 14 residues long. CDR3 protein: CASSQLTRTHIQYF. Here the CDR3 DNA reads TGCGCCAGCAGCCAGCTTACCAGGACGCACATTCAGTACTTC.

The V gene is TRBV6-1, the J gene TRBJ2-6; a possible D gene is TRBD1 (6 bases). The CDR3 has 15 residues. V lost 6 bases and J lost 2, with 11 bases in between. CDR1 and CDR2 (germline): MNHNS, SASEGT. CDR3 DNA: TGTGCCAGCAGGAAACAGGGTCCTGGGGCCAACGTCCTGACTTTC. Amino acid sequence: CASRKQGPGANVLTF.

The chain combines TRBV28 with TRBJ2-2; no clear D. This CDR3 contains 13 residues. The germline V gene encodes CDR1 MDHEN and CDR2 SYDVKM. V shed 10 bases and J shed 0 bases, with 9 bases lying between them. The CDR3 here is CATLRPNTGELFF. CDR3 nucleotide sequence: TGTGCCACCTTGCGGCCGAACACCGGGGAGCTGTTTTTT.

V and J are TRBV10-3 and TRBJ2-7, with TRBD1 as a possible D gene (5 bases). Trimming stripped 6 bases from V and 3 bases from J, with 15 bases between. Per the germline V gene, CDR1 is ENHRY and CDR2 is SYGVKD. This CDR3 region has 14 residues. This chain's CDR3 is CAIREQTDSYEQYF. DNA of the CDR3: TGTGCCATCAGAGAGCAGACAGACAGCTACGAGCAGTACTTC.

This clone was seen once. The CDR3 region is CASSLARLAGKLSSYNEQFF. The CDR3 DNA sequence: TGTGCCAGCAGCTTAGCGCGGCTAGCGGGTAAACTGAGCTCCTACAATGAGCAGTTCTTC. The rearrangement uses TRBV7-2 and TRBJ2-1; 8 positions agree with TRBD2. CDR1 and CDR2 from the germline V gene are SGHTA and FQGNSA. Germline trimming cut 0 bases from V and 0 bases from J; bases unmatched to any gene: 13. This CDR3 spans 20 amino acids.

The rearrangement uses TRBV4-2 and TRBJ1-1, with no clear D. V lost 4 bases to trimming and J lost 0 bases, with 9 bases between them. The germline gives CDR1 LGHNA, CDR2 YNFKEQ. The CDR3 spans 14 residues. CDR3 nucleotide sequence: TGTGCCAGCAGCCGCGGGATAATGAACACTGAAGCTTTCTTT. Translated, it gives CASSRGIMNTEAFF.

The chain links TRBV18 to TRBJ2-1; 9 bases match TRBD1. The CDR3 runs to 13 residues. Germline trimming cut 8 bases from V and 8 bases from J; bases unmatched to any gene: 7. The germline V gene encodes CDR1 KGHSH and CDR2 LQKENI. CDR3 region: CASTSTGGHEQFF. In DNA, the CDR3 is TGTGCCAGCACTTCTACAGGGGGCCATGAGCAGTTCTTC. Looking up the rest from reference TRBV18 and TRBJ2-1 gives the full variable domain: NAGVMQNPRHLVRRRGQEARLRCSPMKGHSHVYWYRQLPEEGLKFMVYLQKENIIDESGMPKERFSAEFPKEGPSILRIQQVVRGDSAAYFCASTSTGGHEQFFGPGTRLTVL.

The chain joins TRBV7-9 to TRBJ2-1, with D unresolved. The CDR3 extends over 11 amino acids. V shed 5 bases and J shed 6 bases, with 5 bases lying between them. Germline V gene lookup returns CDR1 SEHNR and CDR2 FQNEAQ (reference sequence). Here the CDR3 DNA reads TGTGCCAGCAGCGCCCCCAATGAGCAGTTCTTC. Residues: CASSAPNEQFF.

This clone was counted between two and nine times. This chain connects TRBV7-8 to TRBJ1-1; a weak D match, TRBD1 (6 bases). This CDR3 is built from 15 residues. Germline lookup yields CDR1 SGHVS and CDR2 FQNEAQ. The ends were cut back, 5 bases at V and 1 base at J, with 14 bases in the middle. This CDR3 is CASSLRPGQNTEAFF. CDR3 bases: TGTGCCAGCAGCCTCCGCCCGGGACAGAACACTGAAGCTTTCTTT.

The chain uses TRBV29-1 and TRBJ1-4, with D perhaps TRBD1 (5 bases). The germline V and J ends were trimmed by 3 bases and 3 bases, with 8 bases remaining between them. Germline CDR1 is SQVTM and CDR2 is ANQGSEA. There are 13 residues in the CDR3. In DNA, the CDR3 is TGCAGCGTTGATTCGGGGGCTAATGAAAAACTGTTTTTT. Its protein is CSVDSGANEKLFF.

The CDR3 loop reads CASRVTDLSVQFF. The CDR3 DNA reads as TGTGCCAGCAGAGTGACAGACCTTTCGGTGCAGTTCTTC. V and J are TRBV28 and TRBJ2-1; weak D call: TRBD1 (5 bases). Trimming cost V 6 bases and J 12 bases, with 18 bases left between them. Germline loops: CDR1 MDHEN, CDR2 SYDVKM. The CDR3 has 13 residues.

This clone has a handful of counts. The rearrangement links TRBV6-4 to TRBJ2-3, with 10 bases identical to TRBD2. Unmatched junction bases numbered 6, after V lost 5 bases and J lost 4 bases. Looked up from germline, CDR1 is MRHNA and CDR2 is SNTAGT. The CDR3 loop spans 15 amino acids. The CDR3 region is CASSRAGGPPDTQYF. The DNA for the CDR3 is TGTGCCAGCAGTAGAGCGGGAGGGCCACCAGATACGCAGTATTTT.

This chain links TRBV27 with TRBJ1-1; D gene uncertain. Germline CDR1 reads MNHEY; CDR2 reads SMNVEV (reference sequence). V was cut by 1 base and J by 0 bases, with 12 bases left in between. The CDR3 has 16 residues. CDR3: CASSLFFGSMNTEAFF. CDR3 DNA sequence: TGTGCCAGCAGTTTATTTTTCGGCAGCATGAACACTGAAGCTTTCTTT.

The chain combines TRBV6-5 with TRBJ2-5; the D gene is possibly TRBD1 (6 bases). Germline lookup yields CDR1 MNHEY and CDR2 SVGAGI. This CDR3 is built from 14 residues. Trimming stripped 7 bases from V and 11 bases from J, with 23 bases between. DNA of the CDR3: TGTGCCAGCACCGAACCGGGACAAAGGGATAAGCAGTACTTC. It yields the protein CASTEPGQRDKQYF.

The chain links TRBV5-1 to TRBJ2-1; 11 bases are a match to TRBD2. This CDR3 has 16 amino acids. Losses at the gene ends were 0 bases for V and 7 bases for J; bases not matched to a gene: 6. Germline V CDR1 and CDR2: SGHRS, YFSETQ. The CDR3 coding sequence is TGCGCCAGCAGCTTGGTGGCGGGACTAGCGGCAAATGAGCAGTTCTTC. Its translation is CASSLVAGLAANEQFF.

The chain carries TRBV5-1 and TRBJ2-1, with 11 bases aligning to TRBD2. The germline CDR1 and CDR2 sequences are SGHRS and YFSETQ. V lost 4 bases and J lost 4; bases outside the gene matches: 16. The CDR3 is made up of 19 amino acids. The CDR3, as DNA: TGCGCCAGCAGCCCAAGCGGGGCCACTAGCGGGAGACCGTACAATGAGCAGTTCTTC. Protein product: CASSPSGATSGRPYNEQFF.

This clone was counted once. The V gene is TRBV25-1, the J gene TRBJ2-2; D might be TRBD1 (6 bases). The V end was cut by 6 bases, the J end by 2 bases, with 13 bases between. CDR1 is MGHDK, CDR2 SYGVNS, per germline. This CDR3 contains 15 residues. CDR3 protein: CASSRKQGNTGELFF. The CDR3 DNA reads TGTGCCAGCAGCCGTAAACAGGGTAACACCGGGGAGCTGTTTTTT.

CDR3 bases: TGTGCCAGTAGCCGGACTAGCGGAAACAATGAGCAGTTCTTC. This encodes CASSRTSGNNEQFF. The V and J genes are TRBV19 and TRBJ2-1; 10 nucleotides align to TRBD2. Trimming took 6 bases from V and 5 from J; bases not matched to a gene: 4. Germline lookup yields CDR1 LNHDA and CDR2 SQIVND (reference sequence). The CDR3 covers 14 residues.

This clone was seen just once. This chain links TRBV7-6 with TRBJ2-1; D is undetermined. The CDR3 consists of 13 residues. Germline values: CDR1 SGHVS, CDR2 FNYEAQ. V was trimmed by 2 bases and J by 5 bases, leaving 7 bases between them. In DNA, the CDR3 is TGTGCCAGCAGCTTATGGAAGCACAATGAGCAGTTCTTC. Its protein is CASSLWKHNEQFF. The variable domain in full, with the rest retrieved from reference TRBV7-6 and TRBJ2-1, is GAGVSQSPRYKVTKRGQDVALRCDPISGHVSLYWYRQALGQGPEFLTYFNYEAQQDKSGLPNDRFSAERPEGSISTLTIQRTEQRDSAMYRCASSLWKHNEQFFGPGTRLTVL.

CDR3 sequence: CASSPTVSGANVLTF. In DNA form, the CDR3 reads TGTGCCAGCTCACCTACTGTCTCTGGGGCCAACGTCCTGACTTTC. The chain recombines TRBV18 with TRBJ2-6; no clear D gene. Per germline, CDR1 KGHSH and CDR2 LQKENI. The V end lost 3 bases, the J end lost 0 bases, and 6 bases lay between the germline ends. CDR3 length: 15 amino acids.

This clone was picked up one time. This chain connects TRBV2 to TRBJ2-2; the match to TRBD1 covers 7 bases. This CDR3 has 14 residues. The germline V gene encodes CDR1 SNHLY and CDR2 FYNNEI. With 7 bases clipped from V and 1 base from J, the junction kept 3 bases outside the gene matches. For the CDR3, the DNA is TGTGCCAGCACCCGGACAGGGAACACCGGGGAGCTGTTTTTT. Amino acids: CASTRTGNTGELFF.

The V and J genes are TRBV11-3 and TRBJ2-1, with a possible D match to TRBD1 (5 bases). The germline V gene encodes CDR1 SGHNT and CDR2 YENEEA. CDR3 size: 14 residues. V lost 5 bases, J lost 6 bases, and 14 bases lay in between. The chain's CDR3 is CASSRTSLSNEQFF. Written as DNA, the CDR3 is TGTGCCAGCAGCAGGACATCCCTCTCCAATGAGCAGTTCTTC.

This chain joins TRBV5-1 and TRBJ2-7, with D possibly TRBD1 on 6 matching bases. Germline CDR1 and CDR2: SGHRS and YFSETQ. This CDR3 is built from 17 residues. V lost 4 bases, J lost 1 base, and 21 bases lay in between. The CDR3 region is CASSAVPSAGVSYEQYF. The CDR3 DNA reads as TGCGCCAGCAGCGCGGTCCCGTCGGCAGGGGTTTCCTACGAGCAGTACTTC.

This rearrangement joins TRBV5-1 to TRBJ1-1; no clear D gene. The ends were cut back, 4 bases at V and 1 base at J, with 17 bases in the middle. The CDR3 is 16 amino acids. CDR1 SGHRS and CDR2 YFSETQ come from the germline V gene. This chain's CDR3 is CASSRGLGEGNTEAFF. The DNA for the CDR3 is TGCGCCAGCAGCCGCGGGCTTGGGGAGGGGAACACTGAAGCTTTCTTT.

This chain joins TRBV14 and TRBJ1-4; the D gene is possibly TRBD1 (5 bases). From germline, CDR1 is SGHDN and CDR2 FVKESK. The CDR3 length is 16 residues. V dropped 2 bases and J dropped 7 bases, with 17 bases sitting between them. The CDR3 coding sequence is TGTGCCAGCAGCCAATATTACGGGGCAAGTGGTGAAAAACTGTTTTTT. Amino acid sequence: CASSQYYGASGEKLFF.

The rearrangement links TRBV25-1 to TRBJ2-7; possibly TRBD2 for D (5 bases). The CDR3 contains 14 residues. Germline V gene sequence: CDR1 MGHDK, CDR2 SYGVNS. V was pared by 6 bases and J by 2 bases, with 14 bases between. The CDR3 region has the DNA TGTGCCAGCAGCGAACCGGGAATGGCCTACGAGCAGTACTTC. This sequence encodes CASSEPGMAYEQYF.